This TCR beta chain was sequenced for a study of response to subunit inactivated influenza vaccine (dated by TCRdb to the late 2010s). Background for the entire study: The study used deep quantitative T cell receptor repertoire profiling to track responses to a trivalent subunit inactivated influenza vaccine. Study-level results and caveats: The authors proposed that each seasonal influenza vaccination may bring in only a limited number of new T cells.

Library creation used RT-PCR. The data were produced on an Illumina HiSeq 2500. The raw public reads went through TCRdb reprocessing: fastp at Q25, MiXCR clone calling, in-frame beta chains kept. Rows with one shared CDR3 protein collapse into an entry with the most common genes and DNA. The sample includes 530,000 or so distinct CDR3 sequences, with 11% to 15% observed a single time. The biggest ten clones account for 11% of the sample. On this clonotype itself: No cognate antigen has been identified for it. No per-base quality is available; no much larger clone lies one base away.

As encoded in the germline V gene, CDR1 is MNHNS while CDR2 is SASEGT. CDR3 length: 14 amino acids, cysteine to phenylalanine. Here the CDR3 DNA is all that survives: 42 bases in frame from base 1. Relative to germline, V is missing 5 bases and J is missing 8 bases, with 8 bases of the junction outside any gene match. The input for sequencing was PBMCs from blood, taken roughly 12 days after vaccination. This sequence uses TRBV6-1 and TRBJ1-4; 7 bases in the middle match TRBD1. The clonotype was recovered from a man aged 45 to 65 who received an inactivated influenza vaccine. Donor details come from another sample of the same person, matched by shared clones. DNA sequence: TGTGCCAGCAGTCCGACAGGGTCGGGGGAAAAACTGTTTTTT. Translated, it reads CASSPTGSGEKLFF.